This TCR beta chain was obtained from a study of T cell responses to AZD1222 COVID-19 vaccine (dated by TCRdb to the early 2020s). About the study as a whole: TCR sequencing was performed for about 250 trial participants, of whom 207 were given two doses of AZD1222 and some 26 were given two doses of MenACWY control vaccine. Trial participants were enrolled into age subgroups of 18-55, 56-69 and 70-plus years, which contained around 150, 29 and 61 TCR-sequenced participants, respectively.

Read against the paper, the sample's time point label means: baseline before first vaccination. What this sample's treatment or condition label stands for: meningococcal conjugate vaccine given as trial control. Samples from vaccinated people were obtained from the UK trials COV001 and COV002, which included a single-blind randomized controlled phase 2/3 trial of AZD1222 (ChAdOx1 nCoV-19) in healthy adults. For TCRbeta chain sequencing, PBMC samples from trial participants were taken at day 0 and at day 28 after the second dose. Deletion took 0 bases off V and 0 bases off J, with a span of 12 bases between the germline ends. Including cysteine and phenylalanine, the CDR3 has 17 amino acids. Here the CDR3 DNA is all that survives: 51 bases in frame from base 1. CDR1 ENHRY and CDR2 SYGVKD are derived from the germline V gene. The CDR3 regions of human TCRbeta chains were subjected to immunosequencing. From the authors' description of their analysis: Repertoire TCRs were matched against a reference library of SARS-CoV-2-specific TCRs generated with the MIRA antigen-specificity platform. Breadth was defined as the fraction of unique TCRs that were SARS-CoV-2-associated, and depth was defined as the fraction of total T cells that were SARS-CoV-2-associated. Using the MIRA data, each spike-specific TCR was mapped to the spike region that the TCR reacts to and placed in a CD4 or CD8 class. Log10-transformed breadth and depth values were compared by one-way ANOVA with Sidak's multiple comparisons tests. TCRdb carries this immuneACCESS record with in-frame sequences only. Its versions omit some clonotypes, under half of them owing to an unresolved V gene in the studies checked, with the rest unexplained. That table gives V, J and clone size, and the DNA gave D and trimming. In this sample the table shows more than 50,000 clones, 75% to 85% of which occur a single time. Clones ranked in the top ten supply 23% of the sample.

Note on this clone: It has no known antigen specificity. Base qualities are not provided; no much larger clone lies one nucleotide away.

Study-wide conclusions, independent of this receptor: Spike-specific TCR breadth and depth rose significantly after two AZD1222 doses compared with day 0 and with MenACWY recipients. The vaccine-associated CD4 TCRs covered the entire spike protein, and the dominant responses fell in regions 160-218 and 743-854. Most participants were white British and females outnumbered males, and the authors suggested that clonal diversity may have been underestimated. Conclusions about previously exposed vaccinees are limited, since just 6 or 7 AZD1222 recipients were seropositive for SARS-CoV-2 at baseline. Reportedly, almost half of the unique spike-specific TCRs recognized epitopes lying outside the regions that are mutated in the B.1.351 and B.1.1.7 variants. The 56-69-year group was small, and its depth increase did not reach significance, likely because of low power. No day 14 peak-response samples were available, so repertoires were characterized only after the peak T cell response.

The source is an adult in good health. Sequencing was performed on peripheral blood, taken on day 0 of MenACWY control vaccination. The V gene is TRBV10-3 and the J gene is TRBJ1-3; a confident D gene designation cannot be given. The nucleotide sequence reads TGTGCCATCAGTGAGTCGTATCGGGGTAGCTCTGGAAACACCATATATTTT. Its product reads: CAISESYRGSSGNTIYF.